The clone carrying this T cell receptor (beta chain) was counted ten times or more. What it recognizes is unknown. The data belong to a study of blood T cells in healthy people across ages. Whole-study findings and limits: Any changes in expanded clonotypes were possibly confounded, as donor CMV status remained unknown. Significant beta diversity loss was already apparent by age approximately 38, declining roughly linearly.

This CDR3 contains 16 residues. V was pared by 7 bases and J by 2 bases, with 11 bases of the junction left unmatched. CDR1 and CDR2 (germline): MDHEN, SYDVKM. For the second PCR, which ran for roughly 6 to 11 cycles, a sample-barcoded 5' primer and a J-beta primer mix were used. One entry per CDR3 protein results from TCRdb running MiXCR on the 5' RACE reads. This table has fewer than 650,000 distinct CDR3 sequences, around a quarter appearing once. The same sample was also studied in work on T cells of mothers and their children.

This sequence was found in a boy aged 2 to 10 in good health. The sample consisted of blood. The J gene is TRBJ2-5, the V gene TRBV28, with TRBD1 identical over 9 bases. CDR3 nucleotides: TGTGCCAGCACAACGCCGGGACAGGGAGGGCAAGAGACCCAGTACTTC. It yields the protein CASTTPGQGGQETQYF. Supplemented by reference TRBV28 and TRBJ2-5, the full variable domain reads DVKVTQSSRYLVKRTGEKVFLECVQDMDHENMFWYRQDPGLGLRLIYFSYDVKMKEKGDIPEGYSVSREKKERFSLILESASTNQTSMYLCASTTPGQGGQETQYFGPGTRLLVL.